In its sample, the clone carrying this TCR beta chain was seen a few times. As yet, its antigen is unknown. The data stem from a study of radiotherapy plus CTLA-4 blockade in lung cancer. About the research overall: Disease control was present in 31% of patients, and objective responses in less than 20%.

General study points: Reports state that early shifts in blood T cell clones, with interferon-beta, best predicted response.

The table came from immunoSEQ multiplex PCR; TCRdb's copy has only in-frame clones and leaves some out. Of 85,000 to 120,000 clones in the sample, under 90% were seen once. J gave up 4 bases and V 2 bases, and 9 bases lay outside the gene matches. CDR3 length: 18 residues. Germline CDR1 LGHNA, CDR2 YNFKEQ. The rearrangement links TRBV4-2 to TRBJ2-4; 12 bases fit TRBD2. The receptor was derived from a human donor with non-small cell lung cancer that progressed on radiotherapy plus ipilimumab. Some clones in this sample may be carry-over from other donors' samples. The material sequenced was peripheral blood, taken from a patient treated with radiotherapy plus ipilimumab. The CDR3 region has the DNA TGTGCCAGCAGCCAAACGGCCGGGACTAGCGGGCGGAAAAACATTCAGTACTTC. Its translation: CASSQTAGTSGRKNIQYF.